Shown below are 26 T cell receptor beta chains from a single sample sequenced in a study of early T cells in non-severe SARS-CoV-2 infection. TCRdb used MiXCR to reprocess the 5' RACE reads, holding one entry per CDR3 protein. The profile shows about 100,000 distinct CDR3 sequences, approximately 13% of them singletons. Sample: whole blood. The receptors were sampled from an adult who was a healthcare worker with PCR-confirmed SARS-CoV-2 infection or an uninfected control (not recorded which).

The chain is built from TRBV6-2 or TRBV6-3 and TRBJ1-1; D gene uncertain. Germline V gene data show CDR1 as MNHEY and CDR2 as SVGEGT. The CDR3 runs 15 residues. V was pared by 5 bases and J by 3 bases, with 16 bases between. CDR3 amino acids: CASSLDPPGYTEAFF. As DNA, the CDR3 is TGTGCCAGCAGTCTCGACCCCCCGGGTTACACTGAAGCTTTCTTT.

This clonotype was counted only a few times. The chain carries TRBV29-1 and TRBJ2-2, with D unclear. Germline V gene data show CDR1 as SQVTM and CDR2 as ANQGSEA. V shed 6 bases and J shed 0 bases, with 14 bases lying between them. The CDR3 length is 15 residues. Here the CDR3 reads CSVGPAVTNTGELFF. CDR3 sequence (DNA): TGCAGCGTAGGTCCCGCAGTGACGAACACCGGGGAGCTGTTTTTT.

This chain joins TRBV28 and TRBJ2-1; maybe TRBD2 (6 bases). The germline CDR1 and CDR2 sequences are MDHEN and SYDVKM. The CDR3 extends over 12 amino acids. The germline V and J ends were trimmed by 4 bases and 6 bases, with 7 bases remaining between them. The CDR3 protein is CASSSTSNEQFF. The CDR3, as DNA: TGTGCCAGCAGTTCGACTAGCAATGAGCAGTTCTTC.

The table lists this clonotype with a few counts. The chain employs TRBV29-1 and TRBJ1-2; D uncertain. The germline V and J ends were trimmed by 3 bases and 4 bases, with 3 bases remaining between them. CDR3 length equals 10 residues. Germline V lookup: CDR1 SQVTM, CDR2 ANQGSEA. CDR3 nucleotides: TGCAGCGTTGAGCCCTATGGCTACACCTTC. Its translation is CSVEPYGYTF.

This clonotype has more than one count but fewer than ten. The rearrangement joins TRBV7-2 to TRBJ2-3; 16 bases fit TRBD2. The CDR3 is 18 amino acids. The junction had 9 bases not matched to a gene; V was cut back by 7 bases and J by 2 bases. The V gene's germline CDR1 is SGHTA and CDR2 FQGNSA. CDR3 nucleotides: TGTGCCAGCAACCCCCCGGGACTAGCGGGGGGGATCACAGATACGCAGTATTTT. Residues: CASNPPGLAGGITDTQYF.

The rearrangement uses TRBV20-1 and TRBJ1-1; D perhaps matches TRBD1 (6 bases). V was trimmed by 6 bases and J by 1 base, leaving 21 bases between them. This CDR3 region has 16 residues. The germline gives CDR1 DFQATT, CDR2 SNEGSKA (reference sequence). In DNA, the CDR3 is TGCAGTGCCACGCGGGTCAAGGGGGGGAGGAACACTGAAGCTTTCTTT. It translates to CSATRVKGGRNTEAFF.

The table lists this clonotype with a few counts. V usage is TRBV3-1 and J usage is TRBJ2-7, with TRBD1 identical over 8 bases. After removal of 2 bases from V and 6 bases from J, the junction contained 9 bases not matched to a gene. The length of the CDR3 is 15 residues. Per the germline V gene, CDR1 is LGHDT and CDR2 is YNNKEL (reference sequence). The CDR3: CASSQSPDRVIEQYF. CDR3 in DNA: TGTGCCAGCAGCCAATCTCCGGACAGGGTCATCGAGCAGTACTTC.

The sample holds many counts of this clonotype. The rearrangement joins TRBV12-3 or TRBV12-4 to TRBJ1-6; TRBD1 aligns across 8 bases. The length of the CDR3 is 14 residues. The V and J ends lost 5 bases and 9 bases, in that order; junction bases with no gene match: 6. The CDR3 coding sequence is TGTGCCAGCAGTACTGGACAGGGCTCTTCACCCCTCCACTTT. Protein product: CASSTGQGSSPLHF.

The V gene is TRBV29-1, the J gene TRBJ1-1; possible D gene TRBD1, 5 bases. The CDR3 loop spans 12 amino acids. The V end was cut by 7 bases, the J end by 4 bases, with 13 bases between. Germline V gene data show CDR1 as SQVTM and CDR2 as ANQGSEA. CDR3 nucleotides: TGCAGCGCCTTACCGGGGGGCACTGAAGCTTTCTTT. This codes for CSALPGGTEAFF.

This sequence joins TRBV15 and TRBJ2-7; 10 nucleotides match TRBD2. The CDR3 contains 16 residues. The V gene end was trimmed by 4 bases and the J gene end by 2 bases; junction bases not matched to a gene: 8. From germline, CDR1 is LNHNV and CDR2 YYDKDF (reference sequence). The CDR3 protein is CATSITIAGGTYEQYF. Written as DNA, the CDR3 is TGTGCCACCAGCATCACAATAGCGGGGGGAACCTACGAGCAGTACTTC.

This clonotype was counted many times. The gene calls are TRBV20-1 and TRBJ2-5, with D unresolved. V lost 1 base, J lost 5 bases, and 8 bases lay in between. The germline gives CDR1 DFQATT, CDR2 SNEGSKA (reference sequence). CDR3 size: 12 residues. The CDR3 nucleotides read TGCAGTGCTAGAGCCTCGTCTGAGACCCAGTACTTC. This encodes CSARASSETQYF.

This clonotype was seen at least ten times. The chain is built from TRBV20-1 and TRBJ2-3, with D unclear. The CDR3 is made up of 11 amino acids. The germline V gene encodes CDR1 DFQATT and CDR2 SNEGSKA (reference sequence). V lost 1 base, J lost 7 bases, and 6 bases lay in between. CDR3 sequence: CSARASNTQYF. For the CDR3, the DNA is TGCAGTGCTAGAGCCTCTAATACGCAGTATTTT.

This clonotype has just a few counts. The rearrangement uses TRBV10-2 and TRBJ2-1; tentative D call: TRBD1 (5 bases). With 3 bases removed from V and 0 bases from J, the gap between germline ends came to 9 bases. The CDR3 contains 15 residues. Germline V CDR1 and CDR2: WSHSY, SAAADI. As DNA, the CDR3 is TGCGCCAGCAGTGACAGGGTCCTCTCCTACAATGAGCAGTTCTTC. Translating gives CASSDRVLSYNEQFF.

This clonotype was recorded a few times. The chain combines TRBV25-1 with TRBJ1-1; a weak D match, TRBD1 (5 bases). In germline, CDR1 is MGHDK, CDR2 SYGVNS. The CDR3 spans 14 residues. Trimming shortened V by 2 bases and J by 7 bases, and 14 bases separated the two germline ends. CDR3 sequence: CASSEKPVGGEAFF. CDR3 nucleotide sequence: TGTGCCAGCAGTGAAAAACCCGTCGGGGGTGAAGCTTTCTTT.

This clonotype was seen a handful of times. This chain links TRBV28 with TRBJ1-4; no definite D call. CDR3 length equals 15 residues. V lost 2 bases and J 8 bases, leaving 15 bases between the germline ends. CDR1 MDHEN and CDR2 SYDVKM come from the germline V gene. CDR3 DNA sequence: TGTGCCAGCAGTTTAACGCCTGCAGATAGGGAAAAACTGTTTTTT. Encoded protein: CASSLTPADREKLFF.

This clonotype was picked up many times. CDR3 protein: CASSGFSGLDALHF. CDR3 bases: TGTGCCAGCAGCGGGTTTTCAGGGTTAGACGCCCTCCACTTT. V is TRBV3-1 and J is TRBJ1-6; D is perhaps TRBD1 (5 bases). The V gene's germline CDR1 is LGHDT and CDR2 YNNKEL (reference sequence). V lost 5 bases and J 14 bases, leaving 19 bases between the germline ends. The CDR3 is made up of 14 amino acids.

The chain is built from TRBV6-5 and TRBJ1-5; unclear D gene. The CDR3 covers 14 residues. Trimming stripped 6 bases from V and 1 base from J, with 10 bases between. The germline gives CDR1 MNHEY, CDR2 SVGAGI. The CDR3 sequence: CASSPNRSNQPQHF. CDR3 nucleotides: TGTGCCAGCAGCCCGAATAGGAGCAATCAGCCCCAGCATTTT.

This clonotype was found a few times. The J gene is TRBJ2-2, the V gene TRBV2; 7 bases match TRBD1. Trimming took 7 bases from V and 4 from J; bases not matched to a gene: 12. The CDR3 consists of 16 residues. Germline-derived CDR1 and CDR2 are SNHLY and FYNNEI. CDR3 protein: CASKTNRGSGTGELFF. CDR3 bases: TGTGCCAGCAAAACCAACAGGGGAAGTGGCACCGGGGAGCTGTTTTTT. The entire variable domain, with the rest obtained from reference TRBV2 and TRBJ2-2, is as follows: EPEVTQTPSHQVTQMGQEVILRCVPISNHLYFYWYRQILGQKVEFLVSFYNNEISEKSEIFDDQFSVERPDGSNFTLKIRSTKLEDSAMYFCASKTNRGSGTGELFFGEGSRLTVL.

A note on this clonotype: This may be a read error, as it is one base from a much larger clone. The missing conserved phenylalanine or tryptophan at the end of this CDR3 makes a read error likely. The chain links TRBV7-2 to TRBJ2-3; D perhaps matches TRBD1 (5 bases). The CDR3 consists of 15 residues. Germline assignment: CDR1 SGHTA and CDR2 FQGNSA. V lost 3 bases and J lost 2, with 12 bases in between. CDR3 protein: CASSFQGRDTDTQYL. The CDR3 nucleotides read TGTGCCAGCAGCTTTCAGGGTAGGGACACAGATACGCAGTATCTT.

This clonotype showed up just once. This chain joins TRBV7-3 and TRBJ2-2; D gene unclear. CDR1 and CDR2 (germline): SGHTA, FQGTGA. CDR3 size: 12 residues. Between the trimmed V and J ends, which lost 8 bases and 6 bases, there was a span of 10 bases. CDR3 sequence (DNA): TGTGCCAGCGGGCTTGGCGCCGGGGAGCTGTTTTTT. Its protein product is CASGLGAGELFF.

This clonotype was recorded a few times. The genes are TRBV27 and TRBJ1-6; TRBD1 might be the D (5 bases). This CDR3 contains 15 residues. Germline CDR1 is MNHEY and CDR2 is SMNVEV (reference sequence). V was clipped by 8 bases and J by 7 bases, with 18 bases between them. The CDR3 sequence is CASCRVDPGNSPLHF. The CDR3 nucleotides read TGTGCCAGCTGCCGGGTCGATCCAGGGAATTCACCCCTCCACTTT.

This chain connects TRBV7-9 to TRBJ2-7, with a possible D match to TRBD2 (6 bases). The ends were cut back, 5 bases at V and 2 bases at J, with 13 bases in the middle. Germline CDR1 SEHNR, CDR2 FQNEAQ (reference sequence). This CDR3 spans 14 amino acids. CDR3 nucleotide sequence: TGTGCCAGCAGCCCCGGGACTGAGGCCTACGAGCAGTACTTC. Encoded protein: CASSPGTEAYEQYF.

V usage is TRBV18 and J usage is TRBJ1-1; TRBD1 matches 10 bases. Germline V gene sequence: CDR1 KGHSH, CDR2 LQKENI. The CDR3 runs 15 residues. The V gene end was trimmed by 3 bases and the J gene end by 5 bases; junction bases not matched to a gene: 6. CDR3: CASSPRTGGGTEAFF. CDR3 DNA sequence: TGTGCCAGCTCACCCCGGACAGGGGGAGGTACTGAAGCTTTCTTT.

V and J are TRBV20-1 and TRBJ2-4, with TRBD1 matching 7 bases. This CDR3 is 17 amino acids long. CDR1 and CDR2 (germline): DFQATT, SNEGSKA (reference sequence). The V gene end was trimmed by 3 bases and the J gene end by 0 bases; junction bases not matched to a gene: 11. CDR3 loop: CSASLQGPILAKNIQYF. CDR3 coding DNA: TGCAGTGCTAGCCTACAGGGGCCAATACTAGCCAAAAACATTCAGTACTTC.

This clonotype was counted many times. The chain couples TRBV20-1 to TRBJ2-1; D possibly uses TRBD1 or TRBD2 (6 bases each). CDR3 length equals 17 residues. Germline CDR1 and CDR2: DFQATT and SNEGSKA (reference sequence). V dropped 0 bases and J dropped 11 bases, with 26 bases sitting between them. This CDR3 is CSARDQGHLGGGMKQFF. DNA for the CDR3: TGCAGTGCTAGAGATCAGGGGCACTTGGGGGGCGGGATGAAGCAGTTCTTC.

In this sample, this clonotype turned up a few times. This chain connects TRBV18 to TRBJ2-1; D is perhaps TRBD2 (6 bases). This CDR3 comprises 14 residues. Trimming pared 6 bases from V and 10 bases from J, leaving 19 bases between. Germline assignment: CDR1 KGHSH and CDR2 LQKENI. CDR3 nucleotide sequence: TGTGCCAGCTCCGACCCTTCGGGGGTTTGGGAGCAGTTCTTC. Its translation is CASSDPSGVWEQFF.